The rows below give T cell receptor beta chains drawn from one sample of a study of response to subunit inactivated influenza vaccine. A single record per CDR3 protein comes from TCRdb applying MiXCR to the RT-PCR reads. The sample lists over 400,000 distinct CDR3 sequences, around 13% occurring once. Material: PBMCs from blood, obtained 40 to 50 days after vaccination. Every receptor here comes from a middle-aged man who received an inactivated influenza vaccine. Both conserved end residues are part of each CDR3. The D gene is left open where the match is weak. Expanded clones are given a class, and other clones once, few, many or no size at all.

abundance: NA
j_gene: TRBJ2-4
v_gene: TRBV18
d_gene: NA
CDR3nt: TGTGCCAGCTCACCAGCGGGGGCCGGGGCCAAAAACATTCAGTACTTC
CDR3aa: CASSPAGAGAKNIQYF

abundance: few
j_gene: TRBJ2-5
v_gene: TRBV10-3
d_gene: NA
CDR3nt: TGTGCCATCAGTGAGGTGCAGGGGAAGGAAGAGACCCAGTACTTC
CDR3aa: CAISEVQGKEETQYF

abundance: few
j_gene: TRBJ2-7
v_gene: TRBV27
d_gene: TRBD2
CDR3nt: TGTGCCAGCTCTAGCGGGGGAATCCGGAGCGAGCAGTACTTC
CDR3aa: CASSSGGIRSEQYF

abundance: few
j_gene: TRBJ2-4
v_gene: TRBV7-2
d_gene: NA
CDR3nt: TGTGCCAGCAGCTTAAACAGGGTGGCAAACATTCAGTACTTC
CDR3aa: CASSLNRVANIQYF

abundance: NA
j_gene: TRBJ2-1
v_gene: TRBV2
d_gene: TRBD2
CDR3nt: TGTGCCAGCAGTCCTCTAGCGGGGGGGAACAATGAGCAGTTCTTC
CDR3aa: CASSPLAGGNNEQFF

abundance: many
j_gene: TRBJ2-7
v_gene: TRBV12-3/TRBV12-4
d_gene: NA
CDR3nt: TGTGCCAGCAGCAAAGCCAACTCCTACGAGCAGTACTTC
CDR3aa: CASSKANSYEQYF

abundance: NA
j_gene: TRBJ2-3
v_gene: TRBV9
d_gene: TRBD2
CDR3nt: TGTGCCAGCAGCGTAGCGGGGGGGCTGGGCACAGATACGCAGTATTTT
CDR3aa: CASSVAGGLGTDTQYF

abundance: many
j_gene: TRBJ2-7
v_gene: TRBV6-5
d_gene: NA
CDR3nt: TGTGCCAGCAGTTACTCGATTGTCCGGGGCGAGCAGTACTTC
CDR3aa: CASSYSIVRGEQYF

abundance: few
j_gene: TRBJ1-2
v_gene: TRBV15
d_gene: TRBD1
CDR3nt: TGTGCCACCAGCAGAGATCCGGGACAGGGACACTACACCTTC
CDR3aa: CATSRDPGQGHYTF

abundance: few
j_gene: TRBJ2-2
v_gene: TRBV5-1
d_gene: NA
CDR3nt: TGCGCCAGCAGCAAGGGACACCCGAACACCGGGGAGCTGTTTTTT
CDR3aa: CASSKGHPNTGELFF

abundance: NA
j_gene: TRBJ2-3
v_gene: TRBV6-4
d_gene: NA
CDR3nt: TGTGCCAGCAGTCAGGGGCCCCACAACACAGATACGCAGTATTTT
CDR3aa: CASSQGPHNTDTQYF

abundance: NA
j_gene: TRBJ1-3
v_gene: TRBV18
d_gene: NA
CDR3nt: TGTGCCAGCTCACCCGACAGAAACACCATATATTTT
CDR3aa: CASSPDRNTIYF

abundance: many
j_gene: TRBJ2-2
v_gene: TRBV12-3/TRBV12-4
d_gene: TRBD2
CDR3nt: TGTGCCAGCAGTTTGGCGGGAGTGTACACCGGGGAGCTGTTTTTT
CDR3aa: CASSLAGVYTGELFF

abundance: NA
j_gene: TRBJ2-7
v_gene: TRBV6-1
d_gene: TRBD1
CDR3nt: TGTGCCAGCAGACCAGACCTCGGGACAGAGTTTATCTACGAGCAGTACTTC
CDR3aa: CASRPDLGTEFIYEQYF

abundance: NA
j_gene: TRBJ2-3
v_gene: TRBV18
d_gene: TRBD2
CDR3nt: TGTGCCAGCTCACCACCAATTAGCGGGAGCCCAGATACGCAGTATTTT
CDR3aa: CASSPPISGSPDTQYF

abundance: NA
j_gene: TRBJ1-6
v_gene: TRBV24-1
d_gene: TRBD1
CDR3nt: TGTGCCACCAGGGACAGGCTAAATAATTCACCCCTCCACTTT
CDR3aa: CATRDRLNNSPLHF

abundance: NA
j_gene: TRBJ1-1
v_gene: TRBV10-3
d_gene: NA
CDR3nt: TGTGCCATCAGTCTGGGGGTAAACACTGAAGCTTTCTTT
CDR3aa: CAISLGVNTEAFF

abundance: few
j_gene: TRBJ2-5
v_gene: TRBV5-1
d_gene: NA
CDR3nt: TGCGCCAGCAGCTCGACCCCCGACGAAGAGACCCAGTACTTC
CDR3aa: CASSSTPDEETQYF

abundance: few
j_gene: TRBJ2-7
v_gene: TRBV3-1
d_gene: TRBD1
CDR3nt: TGTGCCAGCAGCCAAGTTCTCCCCCAGGGGGTAGACGAGCAGTACTTC
CDR3aa: CASSQVLPQGVDEQYF

abundance: NA
j_gene: TRBJ2-1
v_gene: TRBV21-1
d_gene: NA
CDR3nt: TGTGCCAGCAGCAAAAAATGGTACATAGCAATCAGGATCTCCTACAATGAGCAGTTCTTC
CDR3aa: CASSKKWYIAIRISYNEQFF

abundance: NA
j_gene: TRBJ1-1
v_gene: TRBV13
d_gene: NA
CDR3nt: TGTGCCAGCAGCCATGACCTCAGGGAGGTGGGCATTGAAGCTTTCTTT
CDR3aa: CASSHDLREVGIEAFF

abundance: few
j_gene: TRBJ2-6
v_gene: TRBV15
d_gene: NA
CDR3nt: TGTGCCACCAGCAGGTTACAGCCTACCTGGGGCTCTGGGGCCAACGTCCTGACTTTC
CDR3aa: CATSRLQPTWGSGANVLTF

abundance: many
j_gene: TRBJ2-5
v_gene: TRBV20-1
d_gene: TRBD2
CDR3nt: TGCAGTGCTAGACCCGGGGGGAGAGAGAAACCCTCCCACCGGGAGACCCAGTACTTC
CDR3aa: CSARPGGREKPSHRETQYF